This T cell receptor (beta chain) emerged from a study of cytomegalovirus exposure and HLA in healthy donors. Points from the study as a whole: As a later analysis showed, several of the most significant clusters appeared to be linked to common viral pathogens. According to the study, 160 or so TCR beta chains were cytomegalovirus-associated.

To note about this clone: No antigen is known for it.

The PCR had 60 Vbeta and 13 Jbeta primers. Some clones are missing from TCRdb's copy, which holds only in-frame ones; the method was immunoSEQ multiplex PCR. The data show approximately 170,000 clones, about three quarters seen once. Per the germline V gene, CDR1 is SGHAT and CDR2 is FQNNGV. Trimming took 5 bases from V and 4 from J; bases not matched to a gene: 7. CDR3 length: 14 residues. V usage is TRBV11-2 and J usage is TRBJ2-7; 8 bases are shared with TRBD2. The TCR originated in a young man in good health and CMV-seropositive. Sequenced input: PBMCs. The chain's CDR3 is CASSHSGKAYEQYV. CDR3 DNA: TGTGCCAGCAGCCATAGCGGGAAAGCGTACGAGCAGTACGTC.